Below, 27 T cell receptor beta chains from the same sample are listed, as sequenced in a study of cytomegalovirus exposure and HLA in healthy donors. Researchers ran the PCR with 60 Vbeta and 13 Jbeta primers. The repertoire was sequenced with immunoSEQ multiplex PCR; TCRdb's copy has only in-frame clones and lacks some. This sample's table has about 52,000 clones. Sequenced: PBMCs. The receptors stem from a woman aged 55-69 years in good health and CMV-seropositive.

CDR3 DNA: TGTGCCAGCAGCTACGCTTCGACAGGGGACGCCTACGAGCAGTACTTC. Translating it yields CASSYASTGDAYEQYF. The chain recombines TRBV6-5 with TRBJ2-7; TRBD1 agrees at 8 bases. Germline values: CDR1 MNHEY, CDR2 SVGAGI. V trimming: 6 bases; J trimming: 2 bases; junction bases outside the gene matches: 12. This CDR3 contains 16 residues.

This chain links TRBV6-1 with TRBJ1-3; possible D gene TRBD1, 6 bases. V lost 4 bases and J 0 bases, leaving 13 bases between the germline ends. The CDR3 length is 16 residues. The V gene's germline CDR1 is MNHNS and CDR2 SASEGT. Here the CDR3 DNA reads TGTGCCAGCAGTGTTCAACAGGGCAGCTCTGGAAACACCATATATTTT. This translates into CASSVQQGSSGNTIYF.

The chain uses TRBV4-3 and TRBJ2-5; TRBD2 matches at 10 bases. CDR3 length equals 15 residues. Germline V gives CDR1 LGHNA, CDR2 YSLEER. Trimming at V came to 4 bases and at J to 3 bases, leaving 5 bases not matched to a gene. Here the CDR3 DNA reads TGCGCCAGCAGCCCCTCTAGCGGGGGTAAAGAGACCCAGTACTTC. It encodes CASSPSSGGKETQYF.

This chain connects TRBV7-2 to TRBJ1-5; 10 positions match TRBD1. CDR3 length: 21 residues. After removal of 0 bases from V and 6 bases from J, the junction contained 20 bases not matched to a gene. Germline V gene data show CDR1 as SGHTA and CDR2 as FQGNSA. CDR3 sequence (DNA): TGTGCCAGCAGCTTAGCTACCGGAGAGGGACAGGGGCCAGGTCGGCGTCAGCCCCAGCATTTT. Protein: CASSLATGEGQGPGRRQPQHF.

This chain connects TRBV6-5 to TRBJ1-1; TRBD1 agrees at 7 bases. Looked up from germline, CDR1 is MNHEY and CDR2 is SVGAGI. V lost 2 bases, J lost 0 bases, and 6 bases stayed unmatched. There are 16 residues in the CDR3. The CDR3 bases are TGTGCCAGCAGTTACAGATGGGACAGCATGAACACTGAAGCTTTCTTT. Translated, it gives CASSYRWDSMNTEAFF.

The chain joins TRBV5-1 to TRBJ2-5, with TRBD2 matching 7 bases. Germline V lookup: CDR1 SGHRS, CDR2 YFSETQ. This CDR3 region has 14 residues. The V gene end was trimmed by 4 bases and the J gene end by 1 base; junction bases not matched to a gene: 4. The CDR3 bases are TGCGCCAGCAGCGGGACTACCTTCCAAGAGACCCAGTACTTC. It specifies CASSGTTFQETQYF.

This chain uses TRBV25-1 with TRBJ1-2; TRBD1 might be the D (5 bases). V lost 2 bases to trimming and J lost 8 bases, with 9 bases between them. The CDR3 length is 12 residues. Per the germline V gene, CDR1 is MGHDK and CDR2 is SYGVNS. The CDR3 sequence: CASSEVREGYTF. CDR3 sequence (DNA): TGTGCCAGCAGTGAAGTCAGGGAAGGCTACACCTTC.

V gene TRBV5-1 combines with J gene TRBJ2-7, with 8 bases fitting TRBD1. The CDR3 extends over 14 amino acids. Trimming removed 4 bases from V and 2 bases from J; junction bases left unmatched: 5. Germline CDR1 reads SGHRS; CDR2 reads YFSETQ. The CDR3 here is CASSHSTGAYEQYF. DNA of the CDR3: TGCGCCAGCAGCCATTCGACAGGGGCCTACGAGCAGTACTTC.

The chain links TRBV19 to TRBJ1-5; maybe TRBD1 (5 bases). Germline V gene data show CDR1 as LNHDA and CDR2 as SQIVND (reference sequence). V was clipped by 5 bases and J by 6 bases, with 11 bases between them. The CDR3 loop spans 13 amino acids. CDR3 sequence: CASSVGAGQPQHF. The CDR3 DNA reads as TGTGCCAGTAGTGTTGGGGCAGGTCAGCCCCAGCATTTT.

The chain combines TRBV4-1 with TRBJ1-1, with 11 bases lining up with TRBD1. From germline, CDR1 is MGHRA and CDR2 YSYEKL. J gave up 5 bases and V 9 bases, and 8 bases lay outside the gene matches. This CDR3 spans 14 amino acids. CDR3: CASGTGGWRTEAFF. CDR3 sequence (DNA): TGCGCCAGTGGGACAGGGGGTTGGCGGACTGAAGCTTTCTTT.

Comments on this clone: Other nucleotide sequences from this sample produce the same CDR3. The rearrangement uses TRBV7-9 and TRBJ2-7, with D possibly matching TRBD2 (5 bases). Germline loops: CDR1 SEHNR, CDR2 FQNEAQ (reference sequence). Trimming pared 5 bases from V and 2 bases from J, leaving 7 bases between. The CDR3 spans 12 residues. In DNA form, the CDR3 reads TGTGCCAGCAGCCCCGGGGCCTACGAGCAGTACTTC. This codes for CASSPGAYEQYF.

Comment on this clone: Germline is not matched at one junction end, which may reflect a read error. The V call is TRBV5-4, the J call TRBJ1-1, with D hard to call. The CDR3 runs 13 residues. Germline CDR1 reads SGHNT; CDR2 reads YYREEE (reference sequence). DNA of the CDR3: TGTGCCAGCAGCGGCGGGTATCTTAATGAAGATTTCTTT. It encodes CASSGGYLNEDFF.

The chain carries TRBV4-2 and TRBJ1-5; D might be TRBD1 (5 bases). Germline loops: CDR1 LGHNA, CDR2 YNFKEQ. The V end was cut by 0 bases, the J end by 4 bases, with 10 bases between. This CDR3 has 15 amino acids. The chain's CDR3 is CASSQDPGPNQPQHF. The CDR3 DNA reads TGTGCCAGCAGCCAAGATCCAGGGCCAAATCAGCCCCAGCATTTT.

The chain combines TRBV5-1 with TRBJ2-3; D is possibly TRBD2 (6 bases). The CDR3 consists of 15 residues. The V gene lost 2 bases and the J gene lost 6 bases, with 16 bases spanning the gap. CDR1 SGHRS and CDR2 YFSETQ come from the germline V gene. DNA for the CDR3: TGCGCCAGCAGCTTAGCGGAACCTGGGGGGGATACGCAGTATTTT. Its translation is CASSLAEPGGDTQYF. The full variable domain, with the rest looked up from reference TRBV5-1 and TRBJ2-3, is KAGVTQTPRYLIKTRGQQVTLSCSPISGHRSVSWYQQTPGQGLQFLFEYFSETQRNKGNFPGRFSGRQFSNSRSEMNVSTLELGDSALYLCASSLAEPGGDTQYFGPGTRLTVL.

The chain combines TRBV29-1 with TRBJ1-3, with 10 positions matching TRBD1. Germline trimming cut 4 bases from V and 2 bases from J; bases unmatched to any gene: 2. The germline V gene encodes CDR1 SQVTM and CDR2 ANQGSEA. The CDR3 is 14 residues long. CDR3 nucleotides: TGCAGCGTTGGGGGACAGGGGCCTGGAAACACCATATATTTT. Protein: CSVGGQGPGNTIYF.

The chain couples TRBV5-1 to TRBJ1-1; no definite D call. Trimming shortened V by 0 bases and J by 11 bases, and 11 bases separated the two germline ends. Germline V CDR1 and CDR2: SGHRS, YFSETQ. The CDR3 runs to 12 residues. The CDR3 protein is CASSLVGAVAFF. The CDR3 DNA sequence: TGCGCCAGCAGCTTGGTTGGTGCGGTGGCTTTCTTT. Full variable domain (remainder filled in from reference TRBV5-1 and TRBJ1-1): KAGVTQTPRYLIKTRGQQVTLSCSPISGHRSVSWYQQTPGQGLQFLFEYFSETQRNKGNFPGRFSGRQFSNSRSEMNVSTLELGDSALYLCASSLVGAVAFFGQGTRLTVV.

The chain employs TRBV2 and TRBJ2-3, with D perhaps TRBD1 (7 bases). V was pared by 6 bases and J by 8 bases, with 15 bases between. Germline CDR1 and CDR2: SNHLY and FYNNEI. The CDR3 runs to 13 residues. CDR3 nucleotide sequence: TGTGCCAGCAGGATGGACAGGCGGGGTACGCAGTATTTT. Amino acids: CASRMDRRGTQYF.

Points on this clone: Its ends do not fully match the called genes, so a read error is possible. Other DNA variants within this sample encode the same CDR3. As DNA, the CDR3 is TGCGCCAGCAGCCAAGGTGGCACAGGGATTACTTCACCCCTACACTTT. Translated: CASSQGGTGITSPLHF. The gene calls are TRBV4-3 and TRBJ1-6, with D possibly being TRBD1 (6 bases). Germline V gives CDR1 LGHNA, CDR2 YSLEER. The CDR3 has 16 residues.

The chain recombines TRBV10-1 with TRBJ2-3; D is unclear. This CDR3 region has 14 residues. CDR1 and CDR2 from the germline V gene are WNHNN and SYGVQD (reference sequence). V was trimmed by 0 bases and J by 6 bases, leaving 10 bases between them. The CDR3 bases are TGCGCCAGCAGTGAGTCGACGCTCGGGGATACGCAGTATTTT. Protein: CASSESTLGDTQYF.

The chain carries TRBV6-5 and TRBJ1-2, with 7 bases matching TRBD1. Germline CDR1 is MNHEY and CDR2 is SVGAGI. The CDR3 covers 15 residues. The V gene end was trimmed by 0 bases and the J gene end by 6 bases; junction bases not matched to a gene: 7. DNA of the CDR3: TGTGCCAGCAGTTACTCCCGGGCAGGGGGTAATGGCTACACCTTC. Residues: CASSYSRAGGNGYTF.

The J gene is TRBJ1-1, the V gene TRBV6-5, with D perhaps TRBD1 (5 bases). CDR3 length equals 13 residues. The ends were cut back, 7 bases at V and 4 bases at J, with 13 bases in the middle. CDR1 is MNHEY, CDR2 SVGAGI, per germline. The CDR3 loop is CASNLPGSTEAFF. The CDR3 DNA is TGTGCCAGCAACCTGCCAGGGTCCACTGAAGCTTTCTTT.

The chain is built from TRBV7-2 and TRBJ1-6; 8 bases match TRBD1. J was trimmed by 7 bases and V by 5 bases; bases with no gene match: 7. The CDR3 consists of 15 residues. Per germline, CDR1 SGHTA and CDR2 FQGNSA. CDR3 amino acids: CASSQRTGRNSPLHF. CDR3 sequence (DNA): TGTGCCAGCAGCCAACGGACAGGGCGAAATTCACCCCTCCACTTT.

The chain carries TRBV7-2 and TRBJ1-4; 7 bases are shared with TRBD1. Per the germline V gene, CDR1 is SGHTA and CDR2 is FQGNSA. The CDR3 runs 15 residues. J gave up 2 bases and V 5 bases, and 5 bases lay outside the gene matches. The CDR3 bases are TGTGCCAGCAGCCCATGGGACAGCACTAATGAAAAACTGTTTTTT. It yields the protein CASSPWDSTNEKLFF.

The rearrangement uses TRBV18 and TRBJ2-5; 8 bases align to TRBD1. Germline V gene lookup returns CDR1 KGHSH and CDR2 LQKENI. This CDR3 region has 15 residues. J was trimmed by 8 bases and V by 0 bases; bases with no gene match: 8. The chain's CDR3 is CASSPPGQASGTQYF. As DNA, the CDR3 is TGTGCCAGCTCACCACCGGGACAGGCAAGTGGAACCCAGTACTTC. Full variable domain (remainder filled in from reference TRBV18 and TRBJ2-5): NAGVMQNPRHLVRRRGQEARLRCSPMKGHSHVYWYRQLPEEGLKFMVYLQKENIIDESGMPKERFSAEFPKEGPSILRIQQVVRGDSAAYFCASSPPGQASGTQYFGPGTRLLVL.

The chain combines TRBV7-9 with TRBJ1-6; TRBD1 matches 7 bases. The trim removed 5 bases at V and 6 bases at J, leaving 4 bases unmatched. This CDR3 region has 14 residues. From germline, CDR1 is SEHNR and CDR2 FQNEAQ (reference sequence). In DNA form, the CDR3 reads TGTGCCAGCAGCAGGGACAGCCCTAATTCACCCCTCCACTTT. Its translation: CASSRDSPNSPLHF.

The CDR3 sequence: CASSRGTGGGTEAFF. Here the CDR3 DNA reads TGTGCCAGCAGCCGTGGGACAGGGGGCGGCACTGAAGCTTTCTTT. The rearrangement uses TRBV7-2 and TRBJ1-1; 12 bases are a match to TRBD1. V was clipped by 5 bases and J by 4 bases; unmatched bases: 5. CDR1 and CDR2 (germline): SGHTA, FQGNSA. This CDR3 spans 15 amino acids. The full variable domain, with the rest looked up from reference TRBV7-2 and TRBJ1-1, is GAGVSQSPSNKVTEKGKDVELRCDPISGHTALYWYRQSLGQGLEFLIYFQGNSAPDKSGLPSDRFSAERTGGSVSTLTIQRTQQEDSAVYLCASSRGTGGGTEAFFGQGTRLTVV.

CDR3 sequence: CASTTGTGGATVFF. CDR3 coding DNA: TGCGCCAGCACCACCGGGACAGGGGGCGCCACGGTGTTTTTT. The gene calls are TRBV5-1 and TRBJ1-4; 12 positions match TRBD1. Trimming cost V 6 bases and J 15 bases; bases outside gene matches: 12. The CDR3 is 14 residues long. Germline lookup yields CDR1 SGHRS and CDR2 YFSETQ.